The clone carrying this TCR beta chain was found a few times. Its antigen remains unidentified. The record originates from a study of radiation and T cells in renal cell carcinoma. On the study more broadly: Nephrectomy followed 15 Gy stereotactic body radiation by 4 weeks. Regarding the study as a whole: No pretreatment tumor biopsies were available for baseline clonotypes. Top tumor clonotypes rose in blood 2 weeks post-radiation, then contracted.

Libraries were prepared by immunoSEQ multiplex PCR; TCRdb keeps only in-frame clonotypes and omits some of them. This table has tens of thousands of clones, approximately 80% appearing once. Time point here: blood 2 weeks post-SBRT. Treatment indicated: 15 Gy SBRT to primary tumor, nephrectomy 4 weeks later. Serial blood draws occurred at baseline and 2 and 4 weeks post-SBRT. The germline V gene has CDR1 GTSNPN and CDR2 SVGIG (reference sequence). Trimming pared 0 bases from V and 7 bases from J, leaving 10 bases between. CDR3 size: 13 residues. The sample in question was blood, obtained from a patient whose treatment included radiotherapy and nephrectomy. This chain connects TRBV30 to TRBJ2-1, with D possibly being TRBD1 or TRBD2 (6 bases each). The source of this sequence is a woman aged 70 to 79 with renal cell carcinoma. The CDR3: CAWSVGGGNEQFF. Written as DNA, the CDR3 is TGTGCCTGGAGTGTAGGAGGGGGGAATGAGCAGTTCTTC.